The present TCR beta chain was sequenced within a study of blood T cell repertoires in COVID-19. Study-wide background: T cells, B-cell-depleted T cells, or PBMCs supplied cDNA or gDNA.

J gave up 1 base and V 3 bases, and 2 bases lay outside the gene matches. Germline CDR1 is MNHEY and CDR2 is SVGAGI. The CDR3 consists of 14 residues. Original analysis: For nucleated cells, counts were estimated from reference gene primer amplification. Clones were sequenced by immunoSEQ multiplex PCR, and TCRdb holds only the in-frame ones, with some missing. V, J and clone size are taken as reported in that table, and D and trimming were inferred from the DNA itself. In the table there are around 300,000 clones, around 90% of which are singletons. The chain couples TRBV6-5 to TRBJ1-2; 7 nucleotides agree with TRBD1. The sequencing sample was made of PBMCs or T cells enriched from blood (not recorded which). The sequence derives from a woman in her forties who had recovered from COVID-19. The CDR3 loop is CASSYYRGNYGYTF. The CDR3 region has the DNA TGTGCCAGCAGTTATTACAGGGGTAACTATGGCTACACCTTC.